Listed below are T cell receptor beta chains from one sample, sequenced in a study of T cell repertoires in cytomegalovirus infection. TCRdb processed the reads anew with MiXCR; each CDR3 protein has one entry. This table has roughly 990,000 distinct CDR3 sequences, 30% to 40% appearing once. These receptors are not linked to any known antigen. The sequencing here drew on cultured CD8+ T cells from PBMCs, taken from culture after CMV antigen stimulation. The receptors shown here come from a human donor in good health (CMV status not recorded). Some clones in this sample may be carry-over from other donors' samples. Each CDR3 is given with its conserved first and last residue. D genes are given only for firm matches. Not every row has a clone size; where given, it reads once, few, many or a size class.

cdr3_aa	cdr3_nt	clone_size	d_call	v_call	j_call
CASSLAGSQETQYF	TGTGCCAGCAGCTTAGCAGGCAGCCAAGAGACCCAGTACTTC	many	-	TRBV7-6	TRBJ2-5
CASSQELAGGFYEQYF	TGTGCCAGCAGCCAAGAATTGGCAGGGGGCTTTTACGAGCAGTACTTC	-	TRBD1	TRBV3-1	TRBJ2-7
CASSGGQGQSSYNEQFF	TGTGCCAGCAGTGGGGGACAGGGCCAAAGCTCCTACAATGAGCAGTTCTTC	few	TRBD1	TRBV12-3/TRBV12-4	TRBJ2-1
CASSDSGGRSEQYF	TGCGCCAGCAGTGACTCCGGGGGACGGAGCGAGCAGTACTTC	-	-	TRBV10-2	TRBJ2-7
CASSYRTAVVYEQYF	TGTGCCAGCAGTTACCGGACCGCCGTAGTGTACGAGCAGTACTTC	few	-	TRBV12-3/TRBV12-4	TRBJ2-7
CSVTGGANYGYTF	TGCAGCGTTACAGGGGGCGCGAACTATGGCTACACCTTC	few	TRBD1	TRBV29-1	TRBJ1-2
CASSQGLAGESVAKNIQYF	TGTGCCAGCAGCCAAGGGCTAGCGGGGGAATCGGTAGCCAAAAACATTCAGTACTTC	-	TRBD2	TRBV3-1	TRBJ2-4
CASSFTYSLQQFF	TGTGCCAGCAGTTTTACGTACAGCCTGCAGCAGTTCTTC	-	-	TRBV27	TRBJ2-1
CASSPRGGAVWTGELFF	TGTGCCAGCAGTCCCCGGGGTGGCGCGGTGTGGACCGGGGAGCTGTTTTTT	-	-	TRBV28	TRBJ2-2
CASSARGGPPYNEQFF	TGTGCCAGCAGCGCCCGGGGGGGGCCCCCATACAATGAGCAGTTCTTC	many	TRBD2	TRBV7-2	TRBJ2-1
CASNRDKNTEAFF	TGTGCCAGCAACCGGGACAAGAACACTGAAGCTTTCTTT	-	-	TRBV7-9	TRBJ1-1
CASSQEVGAVYGYTF	TGTGCCAGCAGTCAGGAGGTCGGGGCTGTCTATGGCTACACCTTC	-	-	TRBV27	TRBJ1-2
CASSFLVPRETQYF	TGTGCCAGCAGTTTTTTAGTTCCTAGAGAGACCCAGTACTTC	-	-	TRBV28	TRBJ2-5
CASSAGRFPLRGKLFF	TGTGCCAGCAGCGCTGGGCGGTTTCCCCTCAGGGGAAAACTGTTTTTT	-	-	TRBV5-6	TRBJ1-4
CASSSGGGGGRNTEAFF	TGTGCCAGCAGCTCCGGTGGGGGAGGGGGCAGGAACACTGAAGCTTTCTTT	-	TRBD1	TRBV7-3	TRBJ1-1
CASSDVEPTLNEQFF	TGTGCCAGCAGTGACGTGGAGCCCACCCTCAATGAGCAGTTCTTC	-	-	TRBV2	TRBJ2-1
CASSLNGFSSTDTQYF	TGTGCCAGCAGCTTAAACGGATTTAGCAGCACAGATACGCAGTATTTT	few	-	TRBV7-8	TRBJ2-3
CASSYWVEQPQHF	TGTGCCAGCAGTTACTGGGTGGAGCAGCCCCAGCATTTT	-	-	TRBV6-2/TRBV6-3	TRBJ1-5
CAVWSGSYEQYF	TGTGCCGTCTGGAGTGGGTCTTACGAGCAGTACTTC	-	-	TRBV27	TRBJ2-7
CASSYGDRNDQPQHF	TGTGCCAGCAGCTATGGGGACAGGAACGATCAGCCCCAGCATTTT	-	TRBD1	TRBV5-5	TRBJ1-5
CASSQTGTGYGYTF	TGCGCCAGCAGCCAAACCGGGACCGGCTATGGCTACACCTTC	many	-	TRBV4-1	TRBJ1-2
CASSFPRYGANVLTF	TGTGCCAGCAGTTTCCCCAGGTACGGGGCCAACGTCCTGACTTTC	-	-	TRBV12-3/TRBV12-4	TRBJ2-6
CASTHGGKNEQFF	TGTGCCAGCACCCACGGGGGCAAGAATGAGCAGTTCTTC	-	-	TRBV7-6	TRBJ2-1
CASSLNSERAAIMNTEAFF	TGTGCCAGCAGCTTAAATTCGGAGCGGGCCGCTATCATGAACACTGAAGCTTTCTTT	few	-	TRBV7-4	TRBJ1-1
CASSITGGAGNEQFF	TGTGCCAGTAGTATCACAGGGGGCGCAGGCAATGAGCAGTTCTTC	-	TRBD1	TRBV19	TRBJ2-1
CASSSTETNEQFF	TGCGCCAGCAGCTCGACGGAGACGAATGAGCAGTTCTTC	few	-	TRBV4-1	TRBJ2-1
CASSESIAGSSYNEQFF	TGTGCCAGCAGTGAAAGCATTGCGGGAAGCTCCTACAATGAGCAGTTCTTC	few	-	TRBV2	TRBJ2-1
CASSLGGSLYEQYF	TGTGCCAGCAGTTTGGGGGGCAGCCTCTACGAGCAGTACTTC	few	-	TRBV27	TRBJ2-7
CARNGYTF	TGTGCCAGGAATGGCTACACCTTC	few	-	TRBV19	TRBJ1-2
CASGVQGTTEAFF	TGCGCCAGCGGTGTTCAGGGTACCACTGAAGCTTTCTTT	once	-	TRBV4-1	TRBJ1-1
CASTERGPYTGELFF	TGTGCCAGCACCGAGCGGGGGCCGTACACCGGGGAGCTGTTTTTT	-	TRBD2	TRBV6-1	TRBJ2-2
CASSDSGGPDNEQFF	TGTGCCAGCAGCGATAGCGGGGGGCCCGACAATGAGCAGTTCTTC	-	TRBD2	TRBV7-9	TRBJ2-1
CASSSPERGGLYNEQFF	TGTGCCAGCAGTTCCCCAGAGCGGGGGGGCCTCTACAATGAGCAGTTCTTC	-	TRBD2	TRBV12-3/TRBV12-4	TRBJ2-1
CASSFPRGAGTGELFF	TGTGCCAGCAGTTTTCCTAGGGGGGCCGGCACCGGGGAGCTGTTTTTT	many	-	TRBV12-3/TRBV12-4	TRBJ2-2
CASSLSRSPLHF	TGTGCCAGCAGCTTGTCTCGCTCACCCCTCCACTTT	-	-	TRBV5-4	TRBJ1-6
CASSAPGTGPDQPQHF	TGTGCCAGCAGCGCCCCCGGGACAGGGCCTGATCAGCCCCAGCATTTT	-	TRBD1	TRBV5-8	TRBJ1-5
CASSNPGGRVPEAFF	TGTGCCAGCAGCAACCCAGGGGGAAGGGTACCTGAAGCTTTCTTT	-	TRBD1	TRBV5-4	TRBJ1-1
CASHGLVETQYF	TGTGCCAGTCACGGACTAGTAGAGACCCAGTACTTC	once	TRBD2	TRBV6-6	TRBJ2-5
CASSLGPDDSEAFF	TGTGCCAGCTCCCTGGGGCCAGACGATTCTGAAGCTTTCTTT	-	-	TRBV13	TRBJ1-1
CAISERLAGGLSNQPQHF	TGTGCCATCAGTGAGCGTTTGGCAGGGGGCTTGAGCAATCAGCCCCAGCATTTT	-	TRBD1	TRBV10-3	TRBJ1-5
CASSSHTGGLITRELFF	TGTGCCAGCAGCTCTCACACAGGGGGCTTAATAACCAGGGAGCTGTTTTTT	-	TRBD1	TRBV11-2	TRBJ2-2
CASSFPRDSNQPQHF	TGTGCCAGCAGTTTCCCCAGGGATAGCAATCAGCCCCAGCATTTT	-	-	TRBV28	TRBJ1-5
CASTKDPENGETQYF	TGTGCCAGCACCAAAGATCCTGAAAACGGAGAGACCCAGTACTTC	many	-	TRBV7-9	TRBJ2-5